One and the same sample provided the 19 T cell receptor beta chains below, sequenced in a study of blood T cell repertoires in COVID-19. Generated by immunoSEQ multiplex PCR, the TCRdb table keeps only in-frame clones and is missing some. The sample includes some 380,000 clones, around 90% of them seen just once. The sequenced sample consisted of PBMCs or T cells enriched from blood (not recorded which). The source is a woman aged 40 to 50 with acute COVID-19.

This rearrangement joins TRBV5-1 to TRBJ1-4; no definite D call. CDR1 and CDR2 (germline): SGHRS, YFSETQ. Trimming pared 2 bases from V and 0 bases from J, leaving 11 bases between. CDR3 length: 16 amino acids. As DNA, the CDR3 is TGCGCCAGCAGCTTCGACCCGGGATCAACTAATGAAAAACTGTTTTTT. It codes for CASSFDPGSTNEKLFF. Full variable domain (rest looked up from reference TRBV5-1 and TRBJ1-4): KAGVTQTPRYLIKTRGQQVTLSCSPISGHRSVSWYQQTPGQGLQFLFEYFSETQRNKGNFPGRFSGRQFSNSRSEMNVSTLELGDSALYLCASSFDPGSTNEKLFFGSGTQLSVL.

The table lists this clone with a count of one. The J gene is TRBJ1-2, the V gene TRBV27; 9 bases line up with TRBD1. The V segment lost 5 bases and the J segment 8 bases; nucleotides outside the gene matches: 6. Germline values: CDR1 MNHEY, CDR2 SMNVEV (reference sequence). CDR3 length: 13 amino acids. The chain's CDR3 is CASSPGQGAGYTF. In DNA, the CDR3 is TGTGCCAGCAGTCCGGGACAGGGTGCGGGCTACACCTTC.

V gene TRBV6-6 combines with J gene TRBJ1-4; the match to TRBD1 covers 7 bases. Germline V gene lookup returns CDR1 MNHNY and CDR2 SVGAGI (reference sequence). Trimming at V came to 0 bases and at J to 7 bases, leaving 5 bases not matched to a gene. The CDR3 loop spans 15 amino acids. DNA for the CDR3: TGTGCCAGCAGTTACTCCGGACAGGCGGGTGAAAAACTGTTTTTT. It translates to CASSYSGQAGEKLFF.

The chain is built from TRBV6-6 and TRBJ1-5; TRBD1 might be the D (5 bases). This CDR3 has 15 amino acids. The V and J ends lost 4 bases and 2 bases respectively, with 12 bases between them. Germline assignment: CDR1 MNHNY and CDR2 SVGAGI (reference sequence). In DNA form, the CDR3 reads TGTGCCAGCAGTTTGGGGGGGGTCGGCAATCAGCCCCAGCATTTT. It encodes CASSLGGVGNQPQHF.

The chain uses TRBV5-4 and TRBJ1-2; 11 nucleotides agree with TRBD1. With 4 bases clipped from V and 4 bases from J, the junction kept 6 bases outside the gene matches. CDR1 and CDR2 from the germline V gene are SGHNT and YYREEE (reference sequence). The CDR3 sequence is 15 residues long. CDR3 coding DNA: TGTGCCAGCAGCCTACGGACAGGGGGCGGCTATGGCTACACCTTC. Its protein product is CASSLRTGGGYGYTF.

The J gene is TRBJ2-7, the V gene TRBV18; no clear D gene. Trimming pared 4 bases from V and 6 bases from J, leaving 7 bases between. Per germline, CDR1 KGHSH and CDR2 LQKENI. This CDR3 is built from 11 residues. CDR3 sequence: CASSRTVEQYF. For the CDR3, the DNA is TGTGCCAGCTCACGTACAGTCGAGCAGTACTTC.

The V gene is TRBV12-3 or TRBV12-4, the J gene TRBJ1-2; no clear D gene. The CDR3 covers 12 residues. V was clipped by 6 bases and J by 4 bases, with 9 bases between them. The chain's CDR3 is CASSRFLYGYTF. DNA of the CDR3: TGTGCCAGCAGCAGATTCCTCTATGGCTACACCTTC.

The chain joins TRBV30 to TRBJ1-3, with D tentatively TRBD1 (5 bases). Germline CDR1 is GTSNPN and CDR2 is SVGIG (reference sequence). CDR3 length: 13 amino acids. Trimming took off 3 bases at V and 8 bases at J, with 14 bases between the two ends. The CDR3 loop reads CAWRGSGGDTIYF. Here the CDR3 DNA reads TGTGCCTGGAGGGGATCGGGGGGGGACACCATATATTTT.

The CDR3 sequence: CASSLDRSRGRSGNTIYF. In DNA form, the CDR3 reads TGTGCCAGCAGCTTAGATCGCTCGCGGGGGCGTTCTGGAAACACCATATATTTT. The V call is TRBV7-8, the J call TRBJ1-3; maybe TRBD1 (6 bases). CDR3 size: 18 residues. CDR1 is SGHVS, CDR2 FQNEAQ, per germline. Deletions cut 1 base from V and 1 base from J, with 17 bases between.

This clone was seen once. The rearrangement uses TRBV19 and TRBJ1-5; 7 bases are a match to TRBD1. Germline V gives CDR1 LNHDA, CDR2 SQIVND (reference sequence). Germline trimming cut 5 bases from V and 5 bases from J; bases unmatched to any gene: 6. This CDR3 contains 14 residues. The CDR3 protein is CASSLSTGDQPQHF. The CDR3 coding sequence is TGTGCCAGTAGTCTTAGCACAGGGGATCAGCCCCAGCATTTT.

CDR3 bases: TGTGCCAGCAGCCCCTGGACAGGGGGCTTTGAGCAGTTCTTC. Its translation: CASSPWTGGFEQFF. The rearrangement uses TRBV3-1 (or the pseudogene TRBV3-2) and TRBJ2-1; 11 positions match TRBD1. Trimming removed 4 bases from V and 9 bases from J; junction bases left unmatched: 5. This CDR3 spans 14 amino acids. Germline V CDR1 and CDR2: LGHDT, YNNKEL (reference sequence).

The chain links TRBV27 to TRBJ1-2; TRBD1 matches 7 bases. The CDR3 totals 11 residues. The germline V gene has CDR1 MNHEY and CDR2 SMNVEV (reference sequence). V lost 5 bases to trimming and J lost 6 bases; unmatched junction nucleotides: 0. CDR3 protein: CASSTGDGYTF. CDR3 in DNA: TGTGCCAGCAGTACAGGGGATGGCTACACCTTC.

This chain joins TRBV18 and TRBJ1-3; D might be TRBD1 (6 bases). The CDR3 is 14 amino acids. The germline V and J ends were trimmed by 3 bases and 7 bases, with 13 bases remaining between them. Germline V gene data show CDR1 as KGHSH and CDR2 as LQKENI. The CDR3 DNA sequence: TGTGCCAGCTCACCTGCAGAAGGGGGTAACACCATATATTTT. This sequence encodes CASSPAEGGNTIYF. The whole variable domain, remainder taken from reference TRBV18 and TRBJ1-3, is NAGVMQNPRHLVRRRGQEARLRCSPMKGHSHVYWYRQLPEEGLKFMVYLQKENIIDESGMPKERFSAEFPKEGPSILRIQQVVRGDSAAYFCASSPAEGGNTIYFGEGSWLTVV.

CDR3 DNA sequence: TGTGCCAGCAGGAGGACTAGCGGGGGGCCCTACAATGAGCAGTTCTTC. Encoded protein: CASRRTSGGPYNEQFF. V gene TRBV2 combines with J gene TRBJ2-1, with 14 bases identical to TRBD2. Germline CDR1 is SNHLY and CDR2 is FYNNEI. CDR3 length equals 16 residues. V was clipped by 6 bases and J by 2 bases; unmatched bases: 3. Full variable domain (outside the CDR3, taken from reference TRBV2 and TRBJ2-1): EPEVTQTPSHQVTQMGQEVILRCVPISNHLYFYWYRQILGQKVEFLVSFYNNEISEKSEIFDDQFSVERPDGSNFTLKIRSTKLEDSAMYFCASRRTSGGPYNEQFFGPGTRLTVL.

This sequence joins TRBV14 and TRBJ2-2; perhaps TRBD2 as D (5 bases). Deletions cut 4 bases from V and 5 bases from J, with 14 bases between. Germline V gene lookup returns CDR1 SGHDN and CDR2 FVKESK. The length of the CDR3 is 15 residues. The CDR3, as DNA: TGTGCCAGCAGCCCCTCCGGGAAAAGGACCGGGGAGCTGTTTTTT. Its protein is CASSPSGKRTGELFF. Using reference TRBV14 and TRBJ2-2 for the parts outside the CDR3, the full variable domain is EAGVTQFPSHSVIEKGQTVTLRCDPISGHDNLYWYRRVMGKEIKFLLHFVKESKQDESGMPNNRFLAERTGGTYSTLKVQPAELEDSGVYFCASSPSGKRTGELFFGEGSRLTVL.

This chain links TRBV27 with TRBJ2-7; TRBD1 aligns across 11 bases. Germline V CDR1 and CDR2: MNHEY, SMNVEV (reference sequence). The CDR3 is made up of 15 amino acids. V lost 5 bases to trimming and J lost 3 bases; unmatched junction nucleotides: 6. In nucleotides, the CDR3 is TGTGCCAGCAGTCCACGGACAGGGGGCCTCTACGAGCAGTACTTC. Its protein is CASSPRTGGLYEQYF.

V is TRBV19 and J is TRBJ1-2; weak D call: TRBD1 (5 bases). Trimming took 3 bases from V and 4 from J, leaving 15 bases between them. The germline V gene has CDR1 LNHDA and CDR2 SQIVND (reference sequence). The CDR3 has 15 amino acids. In DNA, the CDR3 is TGTGCCAGTAGTATTTTTGGCAGGGCCAGCTATGGCTACACCTTC. Translated, it gives CASSIFGRASYGYTF.

The chain has TRBV2 and TRBJ2-3; possibly TRBD2 for D (6 bases). Germline V gives CDR1 SNHLY, CDR2 FYNNEI. The CDR3 runs 15 residues. V dropped 5 bases and J dropped 3 bases, with 15 bases sitting between them. The CDR3 nucleotides read TGTGCCAGCAGTTTGGGGCGGGGAAGTACAGATACGCAGTATTTT. It yields the protein CASSLGRGSTDTQYF.

The chain has TRBV5-6 and TRBJ2-5; 10 bases align to TRBD1. Unmatched junction bases numbered 6, after V lost 3 bases and J lost 1 base. Germline lookup yields CDR1 SGHDT and CDR2 YYEEEE. This CDR3 has 16 residues. The CDR3 coding sequence is TGTGCCAGCAGCTCCCGGGACAGGGGATCCCAAGAGACCCAGTACTTC. Protein sequence: CASSSRDRGSQETQYF.